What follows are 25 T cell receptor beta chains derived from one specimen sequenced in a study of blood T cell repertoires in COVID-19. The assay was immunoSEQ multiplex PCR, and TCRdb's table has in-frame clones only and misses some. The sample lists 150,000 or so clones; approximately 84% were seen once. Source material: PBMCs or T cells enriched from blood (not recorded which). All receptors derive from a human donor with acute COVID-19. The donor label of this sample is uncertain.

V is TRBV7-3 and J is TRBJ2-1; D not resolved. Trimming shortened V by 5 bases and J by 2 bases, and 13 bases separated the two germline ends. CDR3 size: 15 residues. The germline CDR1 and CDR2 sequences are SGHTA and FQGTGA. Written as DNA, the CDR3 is TGTGCCAGCAGCCAAAACCAGGATCCCTACAATGAGCAGTTCTTC. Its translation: CASSQNQDPYNEQFF.

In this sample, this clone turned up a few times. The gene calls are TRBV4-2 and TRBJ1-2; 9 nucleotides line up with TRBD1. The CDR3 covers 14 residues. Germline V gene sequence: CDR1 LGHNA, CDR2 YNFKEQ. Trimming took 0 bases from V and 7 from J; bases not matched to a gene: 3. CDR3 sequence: CASSQDNRGPGYTF. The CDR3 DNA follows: TGTGCCAGCAGCCAAGATAACAGGGGGCCTGGCTACACCTTC.

The CDR3 sequence: CASRLTGINQPQHF. CDR3 in DNA: TGTGCCAGCCGATTGACAGGGATCAATCAGCCCCAGCATTTT. J is TRBJ1-5 and V is TRBV6-6; 7 nucleotides line up with TRBD1. The V and J ends lost 8 bases and 3 bases, in that order; junction bases with no gene match: 7. This CDR3 comprises 14 residues. Germline assignment: CDR1 MNHNY and CDR2 SVGAGI (reference sequence).

This chain's CDR3 is CASSGQGAMDQPQHF. The CDR3 DNA reads TGTGCCAGCAGCGGACAGGGGGCGATGGATCAGCCCCAGCATTTT. This chain links TRBV9 with TRBJ1-5, with 10 bases matching TRBD1. CDR3 size: 15 residues. The V and J ends lost 3 bases and 5 bases, in that order; junction bases with no gene match: 5. Per the germline V gene, CDR1 is SGDLS and CDR2 is YYNGEE.

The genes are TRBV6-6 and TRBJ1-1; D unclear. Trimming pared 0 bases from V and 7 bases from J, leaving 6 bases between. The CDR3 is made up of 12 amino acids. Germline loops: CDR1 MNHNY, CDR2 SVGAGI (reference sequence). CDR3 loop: CASSYSTREAFF. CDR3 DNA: TGTGCCAGCAGTTACTCGACACGTGAAGCTTTCTTT.

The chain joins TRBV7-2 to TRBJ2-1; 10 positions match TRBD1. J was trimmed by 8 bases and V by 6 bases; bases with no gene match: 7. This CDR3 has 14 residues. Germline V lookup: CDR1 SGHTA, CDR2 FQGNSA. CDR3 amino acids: CASRAGQGIDEQFF. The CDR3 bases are TGTGCCAGCAGGGCGGGACAGGGGATCGATGAGCAGTTCTTC.

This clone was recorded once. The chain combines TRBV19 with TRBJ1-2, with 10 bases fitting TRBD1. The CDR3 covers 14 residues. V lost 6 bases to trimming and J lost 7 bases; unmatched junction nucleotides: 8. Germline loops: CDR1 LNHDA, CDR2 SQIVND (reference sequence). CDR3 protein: CASRLRDRGFGYTF. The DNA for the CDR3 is TGTGCCAGTAGGCTCCGGGACAGGGGTTTTGGCTACACCTTC. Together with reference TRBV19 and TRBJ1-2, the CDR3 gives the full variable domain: DGGITQSPKYLFRKEGQNVTLSCEQNLNHDAMYWYRQDPGQGLRLIYYSQIVNDFQKGDIAEGYSVSREKKESFPLTVTSAQKNPTAFYLCASRLRDRGFGYTFGSGTRLTVV.

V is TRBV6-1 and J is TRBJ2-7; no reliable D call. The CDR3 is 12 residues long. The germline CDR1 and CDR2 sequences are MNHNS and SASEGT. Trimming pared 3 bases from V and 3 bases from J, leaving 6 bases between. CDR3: CASSDKSYEQYF. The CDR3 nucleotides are TGTGCCAGCAGTGATAAGAGCTACGAGCAGTACTTC.

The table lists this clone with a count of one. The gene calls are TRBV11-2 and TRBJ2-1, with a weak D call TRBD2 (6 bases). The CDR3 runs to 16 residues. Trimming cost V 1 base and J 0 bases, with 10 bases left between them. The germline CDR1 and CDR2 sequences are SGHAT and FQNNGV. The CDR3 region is CASSLGAGSSYNEQFF. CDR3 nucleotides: TGTGCCAGCAGCTTAGGGGCGGGGAGCTCCTACAATGAGCAGTTCTTC. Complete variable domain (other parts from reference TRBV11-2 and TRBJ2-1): EAGVAQSPRYKIIEKRQSVAFWCNPISGHATLYWYQQILGQGPKLLIQFQNNGVVDDSQLPKDRFSAERLKGVDSTLKIQPAKLEDSAVYLCASSLGAGSSYNEQFFGPGTRLTVL.

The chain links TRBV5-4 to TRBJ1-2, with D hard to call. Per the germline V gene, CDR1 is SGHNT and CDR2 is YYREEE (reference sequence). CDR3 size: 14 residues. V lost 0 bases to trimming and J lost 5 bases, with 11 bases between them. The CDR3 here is CASSLEVSGYGYTF. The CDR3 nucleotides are TGTGCCAGCAGCTTGGAGGTTTCGGGATATGGCTACACCTTC.

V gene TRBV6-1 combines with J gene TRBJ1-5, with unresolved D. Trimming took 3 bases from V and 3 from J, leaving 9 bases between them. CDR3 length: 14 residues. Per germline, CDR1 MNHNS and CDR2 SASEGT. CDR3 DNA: TGTGCCAGCAGTGAGTACACCTCCAATCAGCCCCAGCATTTT. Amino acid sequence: CASSEYTSNQPQHF.

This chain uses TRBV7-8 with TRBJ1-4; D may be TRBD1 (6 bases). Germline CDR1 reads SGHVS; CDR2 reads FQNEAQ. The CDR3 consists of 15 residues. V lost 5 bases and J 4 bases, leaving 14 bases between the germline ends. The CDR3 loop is CASSPKDSINEKLFF. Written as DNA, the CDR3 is TGTGCCAGCAGCCCGAAGGACAGTATTAATGAAAAACTGTTTTTT.

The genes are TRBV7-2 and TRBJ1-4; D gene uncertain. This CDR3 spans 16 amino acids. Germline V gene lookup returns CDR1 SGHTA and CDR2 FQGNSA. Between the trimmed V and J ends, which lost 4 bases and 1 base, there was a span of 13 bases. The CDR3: CASSSFQAGTNEKLFF. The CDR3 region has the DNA TGTGCCAGCAGCTCCTTCCAAGCAGGAACTAATGAAAAACTGTTTTTT.

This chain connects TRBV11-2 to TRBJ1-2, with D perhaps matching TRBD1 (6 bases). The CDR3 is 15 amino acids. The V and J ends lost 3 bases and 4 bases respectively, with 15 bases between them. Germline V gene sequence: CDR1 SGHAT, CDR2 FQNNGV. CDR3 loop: CASSFARGLIYGYTF. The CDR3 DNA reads TGTGCCAGCAGCTTCGCCAGGGGTTTGATCTATGGCTACACCTTC.

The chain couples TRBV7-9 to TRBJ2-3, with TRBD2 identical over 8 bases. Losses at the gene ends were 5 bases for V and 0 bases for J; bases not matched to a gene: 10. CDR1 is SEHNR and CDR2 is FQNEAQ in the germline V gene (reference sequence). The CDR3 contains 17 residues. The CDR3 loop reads CASSRWDRGGSTDTQYF. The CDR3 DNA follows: TGTGCCAGCAGCCGCTGGGACCGGGGGGGTAGCACAGATACGCAGTATTTT.

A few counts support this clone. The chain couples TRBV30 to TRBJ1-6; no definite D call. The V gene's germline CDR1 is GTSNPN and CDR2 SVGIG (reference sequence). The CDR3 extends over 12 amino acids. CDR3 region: CAFGDNNSPLHF. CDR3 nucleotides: TGTGCATTCGGGGATAATAATTCACCCCTCCACTTT.

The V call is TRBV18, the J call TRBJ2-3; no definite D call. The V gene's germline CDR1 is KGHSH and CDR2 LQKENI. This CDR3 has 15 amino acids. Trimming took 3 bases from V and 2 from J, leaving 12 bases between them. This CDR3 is CASSPPTRSTDTQYF. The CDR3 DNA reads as TGTGCCAGCTCACCGCCGACTCGATCCACAGATACGCAGTATTTT.

The CDR3 DNA is TGTGCCAGCAGCTTACAGGGGGCTAGCACAGATACGCAGTATTTT. It specifies CASSLQGASTDTQYF. The chain has TRBV6-5 and TRBJ2-3, with 9 bases aligning to TRBD1. The CDR3 spans 15 residues. V lost 6 bases, J lost 0 bases, and 4 bases stayed unmatched. Germline V gives CDR1 MNHEY, CDR2 SVGAGI.

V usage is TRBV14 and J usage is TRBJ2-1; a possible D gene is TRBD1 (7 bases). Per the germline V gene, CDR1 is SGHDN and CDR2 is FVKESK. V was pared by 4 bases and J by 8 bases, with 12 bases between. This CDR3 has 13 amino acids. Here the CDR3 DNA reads TGTGCCAGCAGCCCGACAGGGAGGCATGAGCAGTTCTTC. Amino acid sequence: CASSPTGRHEQFF.

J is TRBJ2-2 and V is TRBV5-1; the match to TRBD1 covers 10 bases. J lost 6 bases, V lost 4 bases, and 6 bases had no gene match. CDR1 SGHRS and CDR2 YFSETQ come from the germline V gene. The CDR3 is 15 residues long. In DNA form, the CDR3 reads TGCGCCAGCAGCCCAGGGACAGGGGAGTCCGGGGAGCTGTTTTTT. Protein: CASSPGTGESGELFF.

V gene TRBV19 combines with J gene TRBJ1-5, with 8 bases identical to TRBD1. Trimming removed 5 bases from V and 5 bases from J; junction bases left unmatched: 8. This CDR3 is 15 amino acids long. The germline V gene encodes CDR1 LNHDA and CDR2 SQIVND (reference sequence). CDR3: CASSPRTGRDQPQHF. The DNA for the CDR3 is TGTGCCAGTAGTCCGCGGACAGGGCGGGATCAGCCCCAGCATTTT.

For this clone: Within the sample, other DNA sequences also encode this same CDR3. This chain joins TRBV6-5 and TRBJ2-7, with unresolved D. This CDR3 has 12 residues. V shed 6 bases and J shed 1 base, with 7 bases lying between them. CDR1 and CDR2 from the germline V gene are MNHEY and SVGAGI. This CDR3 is CASRRGSYEQYF. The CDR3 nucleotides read TGTGCCAGCAGACGAGGTTCCTACGAGCAGTACTTC.

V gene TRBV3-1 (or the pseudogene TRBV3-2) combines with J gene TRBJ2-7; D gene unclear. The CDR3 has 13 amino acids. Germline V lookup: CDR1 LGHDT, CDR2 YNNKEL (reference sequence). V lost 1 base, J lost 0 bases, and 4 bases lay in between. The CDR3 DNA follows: TGTGCCAGCAGCCAAGGACACTCCTACGAGCAGTACTTC. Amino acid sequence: CASSQGHSYEQYF.

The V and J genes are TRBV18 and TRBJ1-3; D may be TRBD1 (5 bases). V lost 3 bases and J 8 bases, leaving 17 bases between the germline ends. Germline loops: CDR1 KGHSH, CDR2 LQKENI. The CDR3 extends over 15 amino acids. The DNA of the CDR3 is TGTGCCAGCTCACCGAAGTCAGGAGCGGGGGACACCATATATTTT. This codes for CASSPKSGAGDTIYF.

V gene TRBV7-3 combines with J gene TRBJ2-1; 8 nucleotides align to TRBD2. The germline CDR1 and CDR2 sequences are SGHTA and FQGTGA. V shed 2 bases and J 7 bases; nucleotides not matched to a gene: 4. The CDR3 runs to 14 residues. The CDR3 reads CASSLRGGENEQFF. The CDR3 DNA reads TGTGCCAGCAGCTTACGGGGGGGAGAGAATGAGCAGTTCTTC.